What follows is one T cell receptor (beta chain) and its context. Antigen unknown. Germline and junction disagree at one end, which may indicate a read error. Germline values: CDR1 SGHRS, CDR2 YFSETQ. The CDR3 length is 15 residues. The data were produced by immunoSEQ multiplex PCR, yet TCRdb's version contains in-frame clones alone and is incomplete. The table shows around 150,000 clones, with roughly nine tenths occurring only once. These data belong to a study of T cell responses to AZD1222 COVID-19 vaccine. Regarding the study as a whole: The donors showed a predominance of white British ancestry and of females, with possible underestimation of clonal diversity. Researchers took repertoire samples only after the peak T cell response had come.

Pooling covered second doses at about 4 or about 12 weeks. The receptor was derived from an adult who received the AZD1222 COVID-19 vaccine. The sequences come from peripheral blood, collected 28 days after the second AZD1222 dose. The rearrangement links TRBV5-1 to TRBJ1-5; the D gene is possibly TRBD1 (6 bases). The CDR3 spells CASSLDSNSNQPQHF. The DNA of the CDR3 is TGCGCCAGCAGTTTGGACAGCAATAGCAATCAGCCCCAGCATTTT.